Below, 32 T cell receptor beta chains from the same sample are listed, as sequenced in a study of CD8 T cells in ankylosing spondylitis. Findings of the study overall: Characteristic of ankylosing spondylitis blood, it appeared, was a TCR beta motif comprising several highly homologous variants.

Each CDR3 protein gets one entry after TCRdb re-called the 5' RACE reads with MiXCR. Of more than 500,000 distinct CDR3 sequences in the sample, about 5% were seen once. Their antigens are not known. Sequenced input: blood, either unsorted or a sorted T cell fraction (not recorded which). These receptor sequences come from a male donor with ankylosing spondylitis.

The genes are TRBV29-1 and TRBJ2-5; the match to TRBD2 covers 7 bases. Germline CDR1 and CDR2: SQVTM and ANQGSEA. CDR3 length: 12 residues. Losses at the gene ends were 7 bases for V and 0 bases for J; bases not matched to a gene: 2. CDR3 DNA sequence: TGCAGCGGGGAGGGACACCAAGAGACCCAGTACTTC. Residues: CSGEGHQETQYF. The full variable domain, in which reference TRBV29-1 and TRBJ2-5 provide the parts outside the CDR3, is SAVISQKPSRDICQRGTSLTIQCQVDSQVTMMFWYRQQPGQSLTLIATANQGSEATYESGFVIDKFPISRPNLTFSTLTVSNMSPEDSSIYLCSGEGHQETQYFGPGTRLLVL.

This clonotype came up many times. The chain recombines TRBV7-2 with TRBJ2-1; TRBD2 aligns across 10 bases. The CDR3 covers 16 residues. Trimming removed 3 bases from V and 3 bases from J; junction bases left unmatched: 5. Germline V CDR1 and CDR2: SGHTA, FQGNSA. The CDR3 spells CASSFIAGGVYNEQFF. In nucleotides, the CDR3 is TGTGCCAGCAGCTTTATAGCGGGAGGAGTCTACAATGAGCAGTTCTTC.

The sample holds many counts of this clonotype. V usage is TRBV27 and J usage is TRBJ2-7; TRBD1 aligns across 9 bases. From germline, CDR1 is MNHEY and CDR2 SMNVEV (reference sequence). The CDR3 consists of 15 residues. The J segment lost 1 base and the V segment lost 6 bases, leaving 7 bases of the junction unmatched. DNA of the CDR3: TGTGCCAGCAGCACAGCGGGACAGGGATCCTACGAGCAGTACTTC. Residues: CASSTAGQGSYEQYF.

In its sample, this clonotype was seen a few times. The CDR3 here is CASSFPRNTQYF. The CDR3 bases are TGTGCCAGCAGCTTCCCTCGGAATACGCAGTATTTT. This chain joins TRBV7-2 and TRBJ2-3; D not resolved. CDR3 length: 12 residues. The germline V gene encodes CDR1 SGHTA and CDR2 FQGNSA. V was cut by 3 bases and J by 7 bases, with 8 bases left in between.

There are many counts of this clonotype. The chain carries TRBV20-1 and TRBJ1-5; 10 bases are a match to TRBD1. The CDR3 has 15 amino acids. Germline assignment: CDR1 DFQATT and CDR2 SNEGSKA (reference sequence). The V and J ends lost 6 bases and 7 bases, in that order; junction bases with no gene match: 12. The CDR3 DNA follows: TGCAGTGCCGACATAGCGACAGGGGGCGGCCAGCCCCAGCATTTT. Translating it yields CSADIATGGGQPQHF.

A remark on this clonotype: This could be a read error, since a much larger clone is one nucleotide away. CDR3 nucleotide sequence: TGCTGTGCTAGAGATCAGGGGAGAGCGTACCAAGAGACCCAGTACTTC. Protein sequence: CCARDQGRAYQETQYF. The rearrangement uses TRBV20-1 and TRBJ2-5; D is possibly TRBD1 (6 bases). Germline assignment: CDR1 DFQATT and CDR2 SNEGSKA (reference sequence). The CDR3 runs to 16 residues.

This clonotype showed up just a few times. The DNA of the CDR3 is TGCAGTGCTAGAGACAGTAGCACGTACCAAGAGACCCAGTACTTC. It specifies CSARDSSTYQETQYF. The V gene is TRBV20-1, the J gene TRBJ2-5; D call uncertain. The germline CDR1 and CDR2 sequences are DFQATT and SNEGSKA (reference sequence). The CDR3 has 15 residues. V lost 0 bases and J lost 0, with 11 bases in between.

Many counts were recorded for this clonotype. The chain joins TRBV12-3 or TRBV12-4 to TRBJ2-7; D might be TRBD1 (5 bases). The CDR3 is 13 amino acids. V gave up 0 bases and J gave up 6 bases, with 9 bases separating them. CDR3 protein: CASSLAIGVEQYF. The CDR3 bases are TGTGCCAGCAGTTTAGCGATAGGGGTCGAGCAGTACTTC.

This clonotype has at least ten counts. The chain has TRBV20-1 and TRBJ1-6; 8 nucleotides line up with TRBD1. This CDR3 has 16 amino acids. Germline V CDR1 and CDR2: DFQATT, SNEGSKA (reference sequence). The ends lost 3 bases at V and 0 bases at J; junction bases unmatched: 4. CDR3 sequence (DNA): TGCAGTGCTAGGAACAGGGGGAGCTCCTATAATTCACCCCTCCACTTT. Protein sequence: CSARNRGSSYNSPLHF.

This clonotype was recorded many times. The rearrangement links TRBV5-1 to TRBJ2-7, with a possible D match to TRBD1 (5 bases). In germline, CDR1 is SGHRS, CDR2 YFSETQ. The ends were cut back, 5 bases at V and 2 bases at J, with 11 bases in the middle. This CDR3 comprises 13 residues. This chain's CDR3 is CASSLQGTYEQYF. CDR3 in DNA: TGCGCCAGCAGTCTCCAGGGTACCTACGAGCAGTACTTC.

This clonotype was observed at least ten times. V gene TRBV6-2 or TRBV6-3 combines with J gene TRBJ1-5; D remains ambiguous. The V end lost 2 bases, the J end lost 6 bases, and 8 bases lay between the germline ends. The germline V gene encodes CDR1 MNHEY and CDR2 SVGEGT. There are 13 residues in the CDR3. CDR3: CASSYEGSQPQHF. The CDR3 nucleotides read TGTGCCAGCAGTTACGAAGGTAGTCAGCCCCAGCATTTT.

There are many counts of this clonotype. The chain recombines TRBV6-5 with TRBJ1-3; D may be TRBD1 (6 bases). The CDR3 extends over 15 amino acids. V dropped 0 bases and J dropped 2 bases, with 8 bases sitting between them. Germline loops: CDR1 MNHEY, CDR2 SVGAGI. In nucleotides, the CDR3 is TGTGCCAGCAGTTACTCGCGGACAGCTGGAAACACCATATATTTT. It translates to CASSYSRTAGNTIYF.

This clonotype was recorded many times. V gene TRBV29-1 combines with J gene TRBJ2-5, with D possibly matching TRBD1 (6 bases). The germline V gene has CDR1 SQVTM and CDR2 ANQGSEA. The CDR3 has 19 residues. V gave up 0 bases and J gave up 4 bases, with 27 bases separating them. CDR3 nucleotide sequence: TGCAGCGTTGAAGAAAGTTTCTGGGGGCCTGGGCAGCCTAGAGAGACCCAGTACTTC. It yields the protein CSVEESFWGPGQPRETQYF.

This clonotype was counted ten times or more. CDR3 bases: TGCAGCGTCGACAGCACAGATACGCAGTATTTT. Translated, it gives CSVDSTDTQYF. The J gene is TRBJ2-3, the V gene TRBV29-1; D unclear. The V gene's germline CDR1 is SQVTM and CDR2 ANQGSEA. The CDR3 is 11 residues long. Trimming removed 6 bases at V and 0 bases at J, with 4 bases between.

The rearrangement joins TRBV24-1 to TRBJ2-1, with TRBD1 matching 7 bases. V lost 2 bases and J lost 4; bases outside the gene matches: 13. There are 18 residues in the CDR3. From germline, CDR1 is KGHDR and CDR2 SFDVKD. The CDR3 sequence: CATSDSINRDSVYNEQFF. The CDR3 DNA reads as TGTGCCACCAGTGATTCAATCAACCGGGACAGCGTTTACAATGAGCAGTTCTTC.

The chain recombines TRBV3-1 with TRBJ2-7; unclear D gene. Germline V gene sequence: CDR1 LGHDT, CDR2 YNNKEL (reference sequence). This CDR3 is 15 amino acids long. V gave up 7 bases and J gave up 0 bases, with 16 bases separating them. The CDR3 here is CASKFDGSSSYEQYF. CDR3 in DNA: TGTGCCAGCAAATTCGACGGGTCTAGCTCCTACGAGCAGTACTTC.

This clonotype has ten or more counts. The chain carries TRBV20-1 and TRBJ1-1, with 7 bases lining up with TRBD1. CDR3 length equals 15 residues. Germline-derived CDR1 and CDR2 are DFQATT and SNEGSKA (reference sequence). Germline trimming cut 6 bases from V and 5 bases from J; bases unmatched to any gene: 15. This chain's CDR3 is CSASRDSGVETEAFF. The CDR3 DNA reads TGCAGTGCCAGCCGGGACAGTGGGGTTGAGACTGAAGCTTTCTTT.

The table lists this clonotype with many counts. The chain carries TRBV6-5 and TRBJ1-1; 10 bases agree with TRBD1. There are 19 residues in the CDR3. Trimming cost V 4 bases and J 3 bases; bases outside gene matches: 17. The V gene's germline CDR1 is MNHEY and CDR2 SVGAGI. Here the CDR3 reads CASSFFPGQGYPLHTEAFF. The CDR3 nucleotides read TGTGCCAGCAGTTTCTTTCCGGGACAGGGGTATCCTTTGCACACTGAAGCTTTCTTT.

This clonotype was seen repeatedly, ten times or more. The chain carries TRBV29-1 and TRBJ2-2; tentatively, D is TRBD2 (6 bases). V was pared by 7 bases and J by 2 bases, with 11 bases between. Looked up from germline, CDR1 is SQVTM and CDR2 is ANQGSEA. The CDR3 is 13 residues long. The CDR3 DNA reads TGCAGCGCCCGGGACTTAAACACCGGGGAGCTGTTTTTT. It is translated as CSARDLNTGELFF.

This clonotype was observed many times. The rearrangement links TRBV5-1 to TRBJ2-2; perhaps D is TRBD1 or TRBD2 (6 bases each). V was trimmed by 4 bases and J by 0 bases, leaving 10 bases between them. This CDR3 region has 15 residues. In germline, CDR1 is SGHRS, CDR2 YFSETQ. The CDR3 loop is CASSRGPPNTGELFF. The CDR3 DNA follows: TGCGCCAGCAGCCGGGGGCCCCCGAACACCGGGGAGCTGTTTTTT.

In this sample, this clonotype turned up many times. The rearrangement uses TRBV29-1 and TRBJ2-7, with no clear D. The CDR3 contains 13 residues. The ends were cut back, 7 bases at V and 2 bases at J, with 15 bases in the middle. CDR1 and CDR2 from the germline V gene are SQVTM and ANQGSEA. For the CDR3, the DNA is TGCAGCGCTGCGGACGGAAGCACCTACGAGCAGTACTTC. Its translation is CSAADGSTYEQYF.

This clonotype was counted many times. The CDR3 spells CASSQGSTGYTF. The CDR3, as DNA: TGCGCCAGCAGCCAAGGTTCAACGGGCTACACCTTC. The chain joins TRBV4-3 to TRBJ1-2; no reliable D call. The CDR3 consists of 12 residues. With 1 base removed from V and 8 bases from J, the gap between germline ends came to 8 bases. Looked up from germline, CDR1 is LGHNA and CDR2 is YSLEER.

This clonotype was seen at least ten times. The CDR3 bases are TGTGCCAGCTGGCAGGGGGACACCGGGGAGCTGTTTTTT. Protein sequence: CASWQGDTGELFF. The chain recombines TRBV6-5 with TRBJ2-2, with TRBD1 matching over 7 bases. J was trimmed by 3 bases and V by 8 bases; bases with no gene match: 3. Germline CDR1 reads MNHEY; CDR2 reads SVGAGI. The CDR3 length is 13 residues.

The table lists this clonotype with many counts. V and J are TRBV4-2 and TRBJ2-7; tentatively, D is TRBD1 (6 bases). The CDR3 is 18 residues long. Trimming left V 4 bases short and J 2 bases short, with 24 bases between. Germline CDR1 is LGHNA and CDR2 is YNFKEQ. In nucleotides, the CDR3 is TGTGCCAGCAGCCGACCGACAAGGGGGACCACCCCTGCCTACGAGCAGTACTTC. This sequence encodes CASSRPTRGTTPAYEQYF.

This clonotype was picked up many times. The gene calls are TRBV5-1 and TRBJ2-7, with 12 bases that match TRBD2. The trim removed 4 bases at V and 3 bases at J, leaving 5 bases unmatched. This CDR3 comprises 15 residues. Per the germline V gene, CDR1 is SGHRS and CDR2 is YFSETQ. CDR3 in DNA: TGCGCCAGCAGCCCCGGACTAGCGGGATACTACGAGCAGTACTTC. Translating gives CASSPGLAGYYEQYF.

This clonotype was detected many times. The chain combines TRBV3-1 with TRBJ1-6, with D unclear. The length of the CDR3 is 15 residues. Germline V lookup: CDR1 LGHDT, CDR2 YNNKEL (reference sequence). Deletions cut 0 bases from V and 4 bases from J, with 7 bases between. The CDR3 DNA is TGTGCCAGCAGCCAAGAGGTGCGTTATAATTCACCCCTCCACTTT. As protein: CASSQEVRYNSPLHF.

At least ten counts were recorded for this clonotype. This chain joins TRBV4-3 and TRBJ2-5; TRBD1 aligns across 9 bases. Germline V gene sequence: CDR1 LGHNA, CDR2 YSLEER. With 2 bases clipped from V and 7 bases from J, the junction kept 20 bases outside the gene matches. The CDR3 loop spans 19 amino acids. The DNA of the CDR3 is TGCGCCAGCAGCCAACTCATAGGGACAGGGAGGACCCAGAAAGTGACCCAGTACTTC. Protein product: CASSQLIGTGRTQKVTQYF.

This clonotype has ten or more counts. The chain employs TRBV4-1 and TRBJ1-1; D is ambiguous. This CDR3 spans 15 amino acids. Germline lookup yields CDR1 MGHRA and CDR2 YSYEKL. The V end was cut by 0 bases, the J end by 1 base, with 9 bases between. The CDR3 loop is CASSQDQTWNTEAFF. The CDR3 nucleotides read TGCGCCAGCAGCCAAGACCAGACATGGAACACTGAAGCTTTCTTT.

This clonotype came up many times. This chain's CDR3 is CASSILGQPQHF. The CDR3 coding sequence is TGTGCCAGCAGCATCCTTGGTCAGCCCCAGCATTTT. The chain has TRBV27 and TRBJ1-5; D is unclear. This CDR3 has 12 residues. V shed 6 bases and J shed 6 bases, with 9 bases lying between them. Germline-derived CDR1 and CDR2 are MNHEY and SMNVEV (reference sequence).

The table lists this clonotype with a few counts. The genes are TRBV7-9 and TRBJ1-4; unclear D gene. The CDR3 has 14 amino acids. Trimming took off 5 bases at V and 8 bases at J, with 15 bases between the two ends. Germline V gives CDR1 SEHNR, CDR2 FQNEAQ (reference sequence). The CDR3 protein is CASSHYGISEKLFF. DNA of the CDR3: TGTGCCAGCAGCCACTATGGGATAAGCGAAAAACTGTTTTTT.

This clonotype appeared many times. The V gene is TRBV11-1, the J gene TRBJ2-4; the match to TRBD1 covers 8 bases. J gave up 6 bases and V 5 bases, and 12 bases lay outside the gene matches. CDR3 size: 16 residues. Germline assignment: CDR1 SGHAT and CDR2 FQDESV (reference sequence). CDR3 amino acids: CASSTRTGYHLNIQYF. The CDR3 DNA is TGTGCCAGCAGCACGCGGACAGGGTACCACTTAAACATTCAGTACTTC.

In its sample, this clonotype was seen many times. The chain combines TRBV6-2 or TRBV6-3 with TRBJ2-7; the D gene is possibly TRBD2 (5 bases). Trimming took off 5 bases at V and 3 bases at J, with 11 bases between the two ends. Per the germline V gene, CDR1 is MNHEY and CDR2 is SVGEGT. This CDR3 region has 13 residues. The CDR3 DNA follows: TGTGCCAGCAGTGACTACGGGTACTACGAGCAGTACTTC. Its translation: CASSDYGYYEQYF.